This note documents a single TCR beta chain sequence. Its antigen is undetermined. A junction boundary mismatches the germline segment, possibly from a read error. Clones were sequenced by immunoSEQ multiplex PCR, and TCRdb holds only the in-frame ones, with some missing. The profile covers approximately 10,000 clones, with about nine tenths appearing a single time and roughly 3.5% taken by the ten largest. Time point described: postoperative day 105 after intestinal transplantation (dayNNNN = postoperative day). The data were obtained in a study of graft-versus-host responses after intestinal transplantation. Study outcomes and limitations: Allograft clonal ratios (graft-versus-host to host-versus-graft) were high in patients who had graft-donor T cell macrochimerism. Recipient marrow contained GvH clones, some of which appeared first in ileum or blood. Circulating GvH clones peaking coincided with falling HvG clones soon after transplant.

The sequencing here drew on PBMCs, taken 105 days after intestinal transplantation. The TCR comes from a human patient who received an intestinal transplant, so some T cells may come from the graft donor.

CDR3 coding DNA: TGTGCCAGCAGTGAGCCCGGAGGGTGGATTTTT. Protein: CASSEPGGWIF. The chain has TRBV25-1 and TRBJ1-1; D gene unclear. Germline assignment: CDR1 MGHDK and CDR2 SYGVNS. This CDR3 has 11 residues.